This entry describes one T cell receptor (beta chain). Its antigen is not yet known. Within one base of it there is no much larger clone, and no base qualities were kept. This record belongs to a study. The listed sequencing device is Illumina MiSeq. The public reads were quality trimmed at Q25 with fastp and then assembled into clones with MiXCR by TCRdb, keeping productive beta chains. Each CDR3 protein appears once, grouped with its most common genes and DNA. Within this sample are some 4,000 distinct CDR3 sequences, with roughly 8.3% of them counted one time only. The top ten clones comprise around 9% of the sample. Inclusive of the bounding cysteine and phenylalanine, the CDR3 is 11 residues long. The sequence is cut down to CDR3 DNA, 33 bases in frame from base 1. Cut back by 4 bases and 4 bases, the V and J ends lie 4 bases apart.

The sample taken for sequencing was CD4+ T cells from synovial fluid. The chain was built from TRBV12-3 or TRBV12-4 and TRBJ2-5; the D gene identity is not certain. The receptor's source is a human donor with rheumatoid arthritis. The CDR3 corresponds to CASSSAETQYF. The DNA is TGTGCCAGCAGTTCGGCAGAGACCCAGTACTTC.